This record concerns one TCR beta chain sequence. The data were obtained in a study of CD8 T cells in Susac syndrome. Reverse transcription of roughly 0.45 to 1 ug RNA used random hexamers. Amplification of the TCR beta CDR3 was carried out by immunoSEQ multiplex PCR, which spanned a total of 54 Vbeta and 13 Jbeta segments. TCRdb itself ran the immunoSEQ multiplex PCR reads through MiXCR, one entry per CDR3 protein. The table records 65,000 to 80,000 distinct CDR3 sequences, roughly 91% of them present only once. The V and J ends lost 1 base and 3 bases respectively, with 15 bases between them. Germline V gene data show CDR1 as LGHNA and CDR2 as YNFKEQ. CDR3 size: 16 residues.

The chain links TRBV4-2 to TRBJ1-2; maybe TRBD1 (6 bases). The TCR was taken from a human donor with multiple sclerosis. Sample: CD8+ T cells from PBMCs. The chain's CDR3 is CASSQGAGAPHYGYTF. The CDR3 DNA reads as TGTGCCAGCAGCCAAGGAGCAGGGGCCCCACACTATGGCTACACCTTC.